These T cell receptor beta chains were read from a single sample in a study of CD4 T cells in relation to SARS-CoV-2 and coronaviruses. No antigen has been assigned to these receptors. The table came from immunoSEQ multiplex PCR; TCRdb's copy has only in-frame clones and leaves some out. The data show 9,000 to 13,000 clones, 80% to 85% seen once. Input material: CD4+ T cells from PBMCs, cultured in vitro. The source of these receptors is a human donor in good health. Both conserved end residues are part of each CDR3. The order of the fields is D gene, CDR3 length, clone size, V gene, J gene, CDR3 DNA, CDR3 protein. D genes are given only for firm matches. Where a row states a size, it is once, few, many or the class of an expanded clone; other rows omit it.

D: .
length: 13
size: few
V: TRBV2
J: TRBJ1-2
DNA: TGTGCCAGCAGCGGTAGTGGACAGACCGGCTACACCTTC
CDR3: CASSGSGQTGYTF

D: TRBD1
length: 15
size: once
V: TRBV7-2
J: TRBJ2-7
DNA: TGTGCCAGCAGCTTAGCCCTGGGACAGTCCTACGAGCAGTACTTC
CDR3: CASSLALGQSYEQYF

D: .
length: 14
size: .
V: TRBV5-4
J: TRBJ1-4
DNA: TGTGCCAGCAGCTTTAGGGGTGGTGCAGAAAAACTGTTTTTT
CDR3: CASSFRGGAEKLFF

D: TRBD1
length: 12
size: .
V: TRBV30
J: TRBJ2-1
DNA: TGTGCCTGGACAACCGGACAGGATCATCAGTTCTTC
CDR3: CAWTTGQDHQFF

D: .
length: 15
size: .
V: TRBV18
J: TRBJ1-1
DNA: TGTGCCAGCTCAAAGACAGGAAACGGGAACACTGAAGCTTTCTTT
CDR3: CASSKTGNGNTEAFF

D: TRBD2
length: 14
size: .
V: TRBV5-4
J: TRBJ2-5
DNA: TGTGCCAGCAGCTTTGCTAGCGGGGGTGAGACCCAGTACTTC
CDR3: CASSFASGGETQYF

D: TRBD1
length: 15
size: .
V: TRBV5-1
J: TRBJ1-1
DNA: TGCGCCAGCAGCTTGGTGGGACAGGGTAACACTGAAGCTTTCTTT
CDR3: CASSLVGQGNTEAFF

D: .
length: 13
size: once
V: TRBV19
J: TRBJ1-2
DNA: TGTGCCAGTAGTATTTTGGGGAACTATGGCTACACCTTC
CDR3: CASSILGNYGYTF

D: .
length: 14
size: few
V: TRBV10-1
J: TRBJ2-3
DNA: TGCGCCAGCAGTGGCCCTTATAGCACAGATACGCAGTATTTT
CDR3: CASSGPYSTDTQYF

D: .
length: 13
size: .
V: TRBV24-1
J: TRBJ1-1
DNA: TGTGCCACCAGTGATTGGGGCCCAAAAGTGTCTTTCTTT
CDR3: CATSDWGPKVSFF

D: TRBD1
length: 16
size: .
V: TRBV27
J: TRBJ2-5
DNA: TGTGCCAGCAGTTTAAGGAGACAGGGGATACAAGAGACCCAGTACTTC
CDR3: CASSLRRQGIQETQYF

D: .
length: 11
size: .
V: TRBV20-1
J: TRBJ2-3
DNA: TGCAGTGCTAATACGGGTGATACGCAGTATTTT
CDR3: CSANTGDTQYF

D: .
length: 12
size: .
V: TRBV18
J: TRBJ2-1
DNA: TGTGCCAGCTCACCACTCCGCAGTGAGCAGTTCTTC
CDR3: CASSPLRSEQFF

D: .
length: 16
size: .
V: TRBV6-6
J: TRBJ1-5
DNA: TGTGCCAGCAGTCCCCTGGGCCCGGGCGGCAATCAGCCCCAGCATTTT
CDR3: CASSPLGPGGNQPQHF

D: .
length: 12
size: few
V: TRBV24-1
J: TRBJ1-5
DNA: TGTGCCACCAGTGACCCCGGTCAGCCCCAGCATTTT
CDR3: CATSDPGQPQHF

D: .
length: 12
size: .
V: TRBV19
J: TRBJ2-1
DNA: TGTGCCAGTAGCCCCAGGTACAATGAGCAGTTCTTC
CDR3: CASSPRYNEQFF

D: .
length: 16
size: .
V: TRBV4-3
J: TRBJ2-7
DNA: TGCGCCAGCAGCCAAGATGCTCTTTCCGCGACCTACGAGCAGTACTTC
CDR3: CASSQDALSATYEQYF

D: TRBD1
length: 14
size: .
V: TRBV29-1
J: TRBJ2-1
DNA: TGCAGCGCCGGGAACCGGGACAGCGAGTATGAGCAGTTCTTC
CDR3: CSAGNRDSEYEQFF

D: .
length: 15
size: .
V: TRBV4-2
J: TRBJ1-5
DNA: TGTGCCAGCAGCCAAGATCTCAGGGGTGGTCAGCCCCAGCATTTT
CDR3: CASSQDLRGGQPQHF

D: .
length: 15
size: .
V: TRBV25-1
J: TRBJ2-3
DNA: TGTGCCAGCAGCATGAGGACGTCTAGCACAGATACGCAGTATTTT
CDR3: CASSMRTSSTDTQYF

D: .
length: 15
size: few
V: TRBV2
J: TRBJ2-1
DNA: TGTGCCAGCACCCGTAGCCTGGCCTCCTACAATGAGCAGTTCTTC
CDR3: CASTRSLASYNEQFF

D: TRBD1
length: 17
size: .
V: TRBV5-1
J: TRBJ1-1
DNA: TGCGCCAGCAGCTTGGGGGGCGGGAACAGGGGGGGTTCTGAAGCTTTCTTT
CDR3: CASSLGGGNRGGSEAFF

D: TRBD1
length: 15
size: .
V: TRBV4-3
J: TRBJ2-4
DNA: TGCGCCAGCAGCCAAGAGGCCAGGGGGATGGACATTCAGTACTTC
CDR3: CASSQEARGMDIQYF

D: .
length: 14
size: .
V: TRBV18
J: TRBJ2-7
DNA: TGTGCCAGCTCACCAGAGTCCGGGCCCTACGAGCAGTACTTC
CDR3: CASSPESGPYEQYF

D: .
length: 14
size: .
V: TRBV7-9
J: TRBJ1-5
DNA: TGTGCCAGCAGCTTAGGACAGACTAACCAGCCCCAGCATTTT
CDR3: CASSLGQTNQPQHF

D: .
length: 13
size: .
V: TRBV19
J: TRBJ2-4
DNA: TGTGCCAGTAGTTCCACGGGCCCCGGCGTTCAGTACTTC
CDR3: CASSSTGPGVQYF

D: .
length: 15
size: .
V: TRBV19
J: TRBJ1-6
DNA: TGTGCCAGTAGTATAGGGGCAGATTATAATTCACCCCTCCACTTT
CDR3: CASSIGADYNSPLHF

D: .
length: 14
size: .
V: TRBV19
J: TRBJ2-5
DNA: TGTGCCAGTAGTATTAGTTCCGGAAAAGAGACCCAGTACTTC
CDR3: CASSISSGKETQYF

D: .
length: 14
size: few
V: TRBV11-2
J: TRBJ2-7
DNA: TGTGCCAGCAGCTCCCTCCAGTACGCCTACGAGCAGTACTTC
CDR3: CASSSLQYAYEQYF

D: TRBD2
length: 19
size: .
V: TRBV7-2
J: TRBJ2-7
DNA: TGTGCCAGCAGCTTATTTGGCCCCGGGACTAGCGGGGGTACCTACGAGCAGTACTTC
CDR3: CASSLFGPGTSGGTYEQYF

D: .
length: 13
size: .
V: TRBV3-1/TRBV3-2
J: TRBJ1-1
DNA: TGTGCCAGCAGCAGGGGGTTGTTCACTGAAGCTTTCTTT
CDR3: CASSRGLFTEAFF